Following are 13 T cell receptor beta chains from one sample sequenced in a study of T cell changes during pregnancy in multiple sclerosis. Sequencing used immunoSEQ multiplex PCR; TCRdb keeps in-frame clones, though not all of them. The profile shows 50,000 to 65,000 clones, roughly 87% of them singletons. The starting material was peripheral blood, obtained in the third trimester of pregnancy. The receptors were sampled from a female donor in good health, enrolled as a control in a pregnancy study.

This clone came up once. This chain uses TRBV4-1 with TRBJ1-1; perhaps TRBD1 as D (6 bases). CDR1 is MGHRA and CDR2 is YSYEKL in the germline V gene. The CDR3 is made up of 16 amino acids. The V and J ends lost 4 bases and 0 bases respectively, with 15 bases between them. CDR3 residues: CASSLGGANLNTEAFF. Here the CDR3 DNA reads TGCGCCAGCAGCCTAGGGGGGGCTAACCTGAACACTGAAGCTTTCTTT.

This chain joins TRBV4-1 and TRBJ1-1; possible D gene TRBD1, 5 bases. The CDR3 has 15 residues. V was cut by 0 bases and J by 3 bases, with 11 bases left in between. Per germline, CDR1 MGHRA and CDR2 YSYEKL. CDR3 residues: CASSQDGRVYTEAFF. The CDR3, as DNA: TGCGCCAGCAGCCAAGACGGCAGGGTATACACTGAAGCTTTCTTT.

V gene TRBV21-1 combines with J gene TRBJ2-1; TRBD1 is taken as the D call from the table, unchecked against the DNA. TRBV21-1 is a pseudogene. The CDR3 is 15 amino acids. The CDR3 coding sequence is TGTGCCAGCAGCGATCAGGGGGAGTTGGGCAATGAGCAGTTCTTC. It codes for CASSDQGELGNEQFF.

Notes on this clone: The junction and the germline gene differ at one end; a read error may be behind it. This chain links TRBV19 with TRBJ2-4; the D is unclear. Germline loops: CDR1 LNHDA, CDR2 SQIVND (reference sequence). This CDR3 spans 17 amino acids. The CDR3 protein is CASSISGSVIAQNIQYF. DNA for the CDR3: TGTGCCAGTAGTATTTCCGGATCCGTTATAGCCCAAAACATTCAGTACTTC.

This rearrangement joins TRBV18 to TRBJ2-7, with D perhaps TRBD2 (6 bases). Germline loops: CDR1 KGHSH, CDR2 LQKENI. Trimming took 3 bases from V and 6 from J, leaving 21 bases between them. The CDR3 loop spans 16 amino acids. Here the CDR3 reads CASSPQGLASGGEQYF. The DNA for the CDR3 is TGTGCCAGCTCACCCCAGGGACTGGCCTCCGGAGGCGAGCAGTACTTC. Together with reference TRBV18 and TRBJ2-7, the CDR3 gives the full variable domain: NAGVMQNPRHLVRRRGQEARLRCSPMKGHSHVYWYRQLPEEGLKFMVYLQKENIIDESGMPKERFSAEFPKEGPSILRIQQVVRGDSAAYFCASSPQGLASGGEQYFGPGTRLTVT.

This clone was picked up one time. The rearrangement uses TRBV9 and TRBJ1-4; perhaps TRBD1 as D (5 bases). Between the trimmed V and J ends, which lost 5 bases and 7 bases, there was a span of 18 bases. The CDR3 runs to 15 residues. In germline, CDR1 is SGDLS, CDR2 YYNGEE. This CDR3 is CASSRKGRESEKLFF. In DNA form, the CDR3 reads TGTGCCAGCAGTCGGAAGGGGCGCGAGAGTGAAAAACTGTTTTTT.

This clone was detected only a few times. V and J are TRBV10-2 and TRBJ1-5, with 7 bases fitting TRBD1. Germline V CDR1 and CDR2: WSHSY, SAAADI. The CDR3 sequence is 13 residues long. The V segment lost 8 bases and the J segment 7 bases; nucleotides outside the gene matches: 8. The CDR3 bases are TGCGCCAGCGTACAGGGGTGGACCCAGCCCCAGCATTTT. Its translation is CASVQGWTQPQHF.

The chain links TRBV6-6 to TRBJ2-7, with D possibly matching TRBD2 (6 bases). The CDR3 spans 13 residues. Deletions cut 2 bases from V and 9 bases from J, with 14 bases between. CDR1 is MNHNY and CDR2 is SVGAGI in the germline V gene (reference sequence). DNA of the CDR3: TGTGCCAGCAGTTACACGGGAGCGGAAGGGCAGTACTTC. Translation gives CASSYTGAEGQYF.

This chain joins TRBV27 and TRBJ2-7, with 7 positions matching TRBD1. CDR1 and CDR2 (germline): MNHEY, SMNVEV (reference sequence). Losses at the gene ends were 6 bases for V and 2 bases for J; bases not matched to a gene: 7. The CDR3 length is 14 residues. This CDR3 reads CASSQQGSAYEQYF. The CDR3 DNA reads TGTGCCAGCAGCCAACAGGGGAGCGCCTACGAGCAGTACTTC.

In its sample, this clone was seen a few times. This chain joins TRBV5-4 and TRBJ1-1; tentative D call: TRBD1 (5 bases). V lost 0 bases and J 0 bases, leaving 9 bases between the germline ends. This CDR3 is built from 15 residues. Germline loops: CDR1 SGHNT, CDR2 YYREEE (reference sequence). The CDR3 loop is CASSLDGHMNTEAFF. The CDR3 nucleotides are TGTGCCAGCAGCTTGGACGGACACATGAACACTGAAGCTTTCTTT.

The rearrangement links TRBV29-1 to TRBJ1-2; tentatively, D is TRBD1 (5 bases). The V end lost 5 bases, the J end lost 4 bases, and 17 bases lay between the germline ends. CDR1 is SQVTM, CDR2 ANQGSEA, per germline. The CDR3 covers 14 residues. CDR3 nucleotides: TGCAGCGTTATTGCAGTCAGGGAATCCTATGGCTACACCTTC. Amino acids: CSVIAVRESYGYTF.

This sequence joins TRBV6-6 and TRBJ1-2, with 9 bases matching TRBD1. V dropped 4 bases and J dropped 4; count of bases not matched to a gene: 7. Germline values: CDR1 MNHNY, CDR2 SVGAGI (reference sequence). The CDR3 has 15 amino acids. The CDR3 bases are TGTGCCAGCAGTTCACCCGGGACAGGGTTCTATGGCTACACCTTC. It specifies CASSSPGTGFYGYTF.

This sequence joins TRBV30 and TRBJ1-6, with a weak D call TRBD1 (5 bases). Trimming cost V 0 bases and J 10 bases, with 13 bases left between them. Germline CDR1 GTSNPN, CDR2 SVGIG (reference sequence). There are 14 residues in the CDR3. CDR3 bases: TGTGCCTGGAGTGTGGGGCAGGGCGGATCACCCCTCCACTTT. This gives the protein CAWSVGQGGSPLHF.